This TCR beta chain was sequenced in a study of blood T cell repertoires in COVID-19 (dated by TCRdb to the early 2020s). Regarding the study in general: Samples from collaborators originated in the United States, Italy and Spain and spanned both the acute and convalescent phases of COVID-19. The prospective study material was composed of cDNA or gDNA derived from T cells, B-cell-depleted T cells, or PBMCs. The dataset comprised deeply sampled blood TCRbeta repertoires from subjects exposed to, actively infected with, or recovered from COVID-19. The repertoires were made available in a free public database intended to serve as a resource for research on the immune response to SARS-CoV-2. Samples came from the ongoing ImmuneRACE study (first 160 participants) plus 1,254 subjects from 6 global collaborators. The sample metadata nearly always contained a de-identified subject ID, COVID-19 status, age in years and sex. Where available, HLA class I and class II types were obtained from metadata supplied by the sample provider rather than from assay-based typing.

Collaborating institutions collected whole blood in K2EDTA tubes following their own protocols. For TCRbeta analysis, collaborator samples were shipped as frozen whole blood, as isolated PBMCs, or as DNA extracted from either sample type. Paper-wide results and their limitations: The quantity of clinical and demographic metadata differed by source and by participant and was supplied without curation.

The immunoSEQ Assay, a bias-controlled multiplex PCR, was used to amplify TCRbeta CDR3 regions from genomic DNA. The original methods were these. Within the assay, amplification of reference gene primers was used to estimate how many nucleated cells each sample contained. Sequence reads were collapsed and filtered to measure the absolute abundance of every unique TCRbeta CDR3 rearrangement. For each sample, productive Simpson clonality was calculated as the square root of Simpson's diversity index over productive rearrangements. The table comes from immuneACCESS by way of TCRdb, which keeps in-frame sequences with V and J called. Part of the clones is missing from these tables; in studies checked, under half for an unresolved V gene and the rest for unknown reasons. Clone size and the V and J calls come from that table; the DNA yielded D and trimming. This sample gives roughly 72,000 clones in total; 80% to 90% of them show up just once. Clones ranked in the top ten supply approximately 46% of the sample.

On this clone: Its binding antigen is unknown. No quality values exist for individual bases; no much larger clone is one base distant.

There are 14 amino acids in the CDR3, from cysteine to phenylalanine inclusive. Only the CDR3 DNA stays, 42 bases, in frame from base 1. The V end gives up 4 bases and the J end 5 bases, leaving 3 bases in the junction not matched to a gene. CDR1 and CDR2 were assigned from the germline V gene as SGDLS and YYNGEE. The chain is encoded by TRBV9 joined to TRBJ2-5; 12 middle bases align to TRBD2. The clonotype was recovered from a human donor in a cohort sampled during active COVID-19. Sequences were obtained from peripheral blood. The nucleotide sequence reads TGTGCCAGCAGCAAGACTAGCGGGGGCGAGACCCAGTACTTC. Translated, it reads CASSKTSGGETQYF.